This T cell receptor beta chain was profiled in a study of T cell changes during pregnancy in multiple sclerosis. The method was immunoSEQ multiplex PCR; TCRdb's version includes in-frame clones alone and lacks a portion of them. The sample holds around 62,000 clones, approximately 90% seen once. After removal of 4 bases from V and 5 bases from J, the junction contained 8 bases not matched to a gene. The CDR3 is made up of 16 amino acids. Germline CDR1 is SGHVS and CDR2 is FNYEAQ. J is TRBJ2-3 and V is TRBV7-6, with 11 bases lining up with TRBD2. This receptor was taken from a female donor with multiple sclerosis, enrolled in a pregnancy study. Specimen: CD4+ T cells from peripheral blood mononuclear cells, collected in the first trimester of pregnancy. The CDR3 nucleotides are TGTGCCAGCAGCTCATTAGCGGGGGGGCTCGGAGATACGCAGTATTTT. Amino acids: CASSSLAGGLGDTQYF.